The 3 T cell receptor beta chains below all came from one sample that was sequenced in a study of blood T cell repertoires in COVID-19. Repertoires were generated with immunoSEQ multiplex PCR, while TCRdb's copy carries only in-frame clones and drops some. The sample holds approximately 54,000 clones, about 82% seen once. Input material: peripheral blood. The receptor set was obtained from a man older than 75 with active COVID-19.

The V gene is TRBV30, the J gene TRBJ2-7; possible D gene TRBD2, 6 bases. V dropped 5 bases and J dropped 6 bases, with 23 bases sitting between them. CDR3 length: 15 residues. From germline, CDR1 is GTSNPN and CDR2 SVGIG (reference sequence). CDR3 in DNA: TGTGCCTGGTCTGTTTGGGGACTCTCCCCGGGCGAGCAGTACTTC. Translated, it gives CAWSVWGLSPGEQYF.

V gene TRBV11-3 combines with J gene TRBJ1-4, with TRBD1 matching over 10 bases. Germline V lookup: CDR1 SGHNT, CDR2 YENEEA. With 5 bases clipped from V and 6 bases from J, the junction kept 6 bases outside the gene matches. The length of the CDR3 is 15 residues. CDR3 sequence reads: CASSPGTGVDEKLFF. The CDR3 DNA reads TGTGCCAGCAGCCCTGGGACAGGGGTTGATGAAAAACTGTTTTTT. Using reference TRBV11-3 and TRBJ1-4 for the parts outside the CDR3, the full variable domain is EAGVVQSPRYKIIEKKQPVAFWCNPISGHNTLYWYLQNLGQGPELLIRYENEEAVDDSQLPKDRFSAERLKGVDSTLKIQPAELGDSAVYLCASSPGTGVDEKLFFGSGTQLSVL.

The chain carries TRBV5-1 and TRBJ2-7, with D maybe TRBD1 (5 bases). Trimming removed 2 bases from V and 4 bases from J, with 13 bases in between. Germline assignment: CDR1 SGHRS and CDR2 YFSETQ. The CDR3 is 14 amino acids. The CDR3 reads CASSLEGALYEQYF. Here the CDR3 DNA reads TGCGCCAGCAGCTTAGAAGGGGCTCTGTACGAGCAGTACTTC. The complete variable domain, with remaining parts taken from reference TRBV5-1 and TRBJ2-7, reads KAGVTQTPRYLIKTRGQQVTLSCSPISGHRSVSWYQQTPGQGLQFLFEYFSETQRNKGNFPGRFSGRQFSNSRSEMNVSTLELGDSALYLCASSLEGALYEQYFGPGTRLTVT.